Below, 20 T cell receptor beta chains from the same sample are listed, as sequenced in a study of OX40 agonist ivuxolimab in advanced cancers. Measured with immunoSEQ multiplex PCR; TCRdb has only the in-frame clones, and not every one. The top ten clones hold roughly 4.5% of a sample with 90,000 to 95,000 clones, more than 75% of them seen once. Here the sequenced sample was CD4+ or CD8+ T cells sorted from blood, taken in a trial of the OX40 agonist ivuxolimab. The receptors derive from an adult with an advanced solid tumor such as melanoma, head and neck, liver or kidney cancer.

The chain links TRBV5-1 to TRBJ2-3, with 9 bases that match TRBD1. J lost 3 bases, V lost 0 bases, and 5 bases had no gene match. Germline-derived CDR1 and CDR2 are SGHRS and YFSETQ. This CDR3 spans 16 amino acids. The CDR3 here is CASSLDGTGLTDTQYF. The CDR3 DNA reads as TGCGCCAGCAGCTTGGATGGGACAGGGCTTACAGATACGCAGTATTTT.

The J gene is TRBJ2-1, the V gene TRBV5-6, with D unclear. CDR1 SGHDT and CDR2 YYEEEE come from the germline V gene. The length of the CDR3 is 15 residues. Trimming pared 6 bases from V and 4 bases from J, leaving 17 bases between. For the CDR3, the DNA is TGTGCCAGCACCTCTATTAAGGGTTGGTACAATGAGCAGTTCTTC. Protein product: CASTSIKGWYNEQFF.

The chain joins TRBV20-1 to TRBJ2-1; D not certain. Germline CDR1 DFQATT, CDR2 SNEGSKA (reference sequence). The CDR3 is made up of 11 amino acids. Trimming removed 7 bases from V and 4 bases from J, with 8 bases in between. CDR3 bases: TGCAGTGTCCAAGAATACAATGAGCAGTTCTTC. Encoded protein: CSVQEYNEQFF.

This chain joins TRBV4-1 and TRBJ2-1; 9 positions match TRBD2. V dropped 0 bases and J dropped 3; count of bases not matched to a gene: 15. The germline CDR1 and CDR2 sequences are MGHRA and YSYEKL. The CDR3 runs 20 residues. The CDR3 bases are TGCGCCAGCAGCCAAGATCCCGAGGTAGGGGGGACTAGCAGCTACAATGAGCAGTTCTTC. Its protein is CASSQDPEVGGTSSYNEQFF.

In this sample, this clone turned up many times. CDR3 sequence reads: CSGRPGGGRNTEAFF. The CDR3 coding sequence is TGCAGCGGCCGACCGGGGGGGGGCCGGAACACTGAAGCTTTCTTT. This sequence joins TRBV29-1 and TRBJ1-1; perhaps TRBD1 as D (6 bases). In germline, CDR1 is SQVTM, CDR2 ANQGSEA. The CDR3 consists of 15 residues. V lost 7 bases and J 1 base, leaving 19 bases between the germline ends. The variable domain in full, with the rest retrieved from reference TRBV29-1 and TRBJ1-1, is SAVISQKPSRDICQRGTSLTIQCQVDSQVTMMFWYRQQPGQSLTLIATANQGSEATYESGFVIDKFPISRPNLTFSTLTVSNMSPEDSSIYLCSGRPGGGRNTEAFFGQGTRLTVV.

This chain uses TRBV7-9 with TRBJ1-2; no clear D. Germline-derived CDR1 and CDR2 are SEHNR and FQNEAQ (reference sequence). V dropped 3 bases and J dropped 7 bases, with 12 bases sitting between them. The CDR3 sequence is 13 residues long. The CDR3 region has the DNA TGTGCCAGCAGCTTCAAGGGTACGAGTGGCTACACCTTC. Translating it yields CASSFKGTSGYTF. The whole variable domain, remainder taken from reference TRBV7-9 and TRBJ1-2, is DTGVSQNPRHKITKRGQNVTFRCDPISEHNRLYWYRQTLGQGPEFLTYFQNEAQLEKSRLLSDRFSAERPKGSFSTLEIQRTEQGDSAMYLCASSFKGTSGYTFGSGTRLTVV.

This chain connects TRBV19 to TRBJ1-5, with a weak D call TRBD1 (6 bases). CDR1 and CDR2 from the germline V gene are LNHDA and SQIVND (reference sequence). Trimming removed 3 bases at V and 8 bases at J, with 17 bases between. This CDR3 is built from 15 residues. This CDR3 reads CASSIPGRGIEPQHF. The CDR3 DNA reads TGTGCCAGTAGTATCCCGGGGAGGGGGATTGAGCCCCAGCATTTT.

The chain couples TRBV5-1 to TRBJ2-7; 7 positions match TRBD1. Germline V CDR1 and CDR2: SGHRS, YFSETQ. The CDR3 extends over 16 amino acids. V was clipped by 4 bases and J by 1 base; unmatched bases: 11. CDR3 amino acids: CASSPIPGTASYEQYF. CDR3 in DNA: TGCGCCAGCAGCCCGATACCCGGGACAGCTTCCTACGAGCAGTACTTC.

The J gene is TRBJ2-5, the V gene TRBV5-1; D possibly corresponds to TRBD2 (5 bases). V was clipped by 0 bases and J by 4 bases, with 16 bases between them. Per the germline V gene, CDR1 is SGHRS and CDR2 is YFSETQ. The CDR3 covers 16 residues. CDR3 bases: TGCGCCAGCAGCTTGGGCGGAAGTCTTCGGGGAGAGACCCAGTACTTC. Translation gives CASSLGGSLRGETQYF.

About this clone itself: Other nucleotide sequences in the sample specify the same CDR3. The chain links TRBV2 to TRBJ1-5, with D hard to call. Trimming removed 2 bases from V and 1 base from J, with 9 bases in between. Per the germline V gene, CDR1 is SNHLY and CDR2 is FYNNEI. The CDR3 length is 15 residues. CDR3: CASSENVGSNQPQHF. CDR3 bases: TGTGCCAGCAGTGAAAACGTGGGGAGCAATCAGCCCCAGCATTTT.

This chain's CDR3 is CASSYRTTGNEQFF. CDR3 DNA sequence: TGTGCCAGCAGTTACCGGACGACGGGCAATGAGCAGTTCTTC. V usage is TRBV6-5 and J usage is TRBJ2-1; D uncertain. Trimming pared 2 bases from V and 6 bases from J, leaving 11 bases between. The CDR3 has 14 amino acids. CDR1 is MNHEY and CDR2 is SVGAGI in the germline V gene.

There are a few counts of this clone. The chain combines TRBV29-1 with TRBJ2-7; 10 bases align to TRBD1. In germline, CDR1 is SQVTM, CDR2 ANQGSEA. Trimming at V came to 3 bases and at J to 1 base, leaving 6 bases not matched to a gene. CDR3 length: 15 residues. CDR3 sequence: CSVEAPGQGSYEQYF. The CDR3 nucleotides read TGCAGCGTTGAGGCACCGGGACAGGGGTCCTACGAGCAGTACTTC.

The V gene is TRBV10-1, the J gene TRBJ2-7, with TRBD1 as a possible D gene (6 bases). In germline, CDR1 is WNHNN, CDR2 SYGVQD (reference sequence). The CDR3 runs to 13 residues. Between the trimmed V and J ends, which lost 11 bases and 2 bases, there was a span of 16 bases. The CDR3 DNA reads TGCGCCTACTGGACAGCCCTCACCTACGAGCAGTACTTC. Translation: CAYWTALTYEQYF.

This clone was detected only a few times. This sample includes further DNA sequences coding for the same CDR3. The rearrangement joins TRBV15 to TRBJ2-7, with a tentative D call TRBD1 (5 bases). Between the trimmed V and J ends, which lost 1 base and 1 base, there was a span of 8 bases. The CDR3 has 14 residues. CDR1 LNHNV and CDR2 YYDKDF come from the germline V gene (reference sequence). The CDR3 loop is CATSRGDRSYEQYF. CDR3 in DNA: TGTGCCACCAGCAGAGGTGACAGATCCTACGAGCAGTACTTC.

The chain is built from TRBV6-6 and TRBJ2-7; 8 bases are shared with TRBD1. The CDR3 contains 13 residues. Unmatched junction bases numbered 5, after V lost 4 bases and J lost 6 bases. Germline CDR1 is MNHNY and CDR2 is SVGAGI (reference sequence). The CDR3 nucleotides are TGTGCCAGCAGTTTCGGGACAGGAGGCGAGCAGTACGTC. Translated: CASSFGTGGEQYV.

This clone was observed once. The chain combines TRBV10-3 with TRBJ1-5, with a tentative D call TRBD1 (5 bases). Trimming left V 10 bases short and J 5 bases short, with 18 bases between. This CDR3 region has 14 residues. The germline V gene encodes CDR1 ENHRY and CDR2 SYGVKD. CDR3 in amino acids: CATRGDPKDQPQHF. In nucleotides, the CDR3 is TGTGCCACCCGGGGGGATCCGAAGGATCAGCCCCAGCATTTT.

V gene TRBV9 combines with J gene TRBJ1-1; D unclear. Germline CDR1 reads SGDLS; CDR2 reads YYNGEE. The CDR3 is made up of 14 amino acids. V gave up 1 base and J gave up 1 base, with 8 bases separating them. The CDR3, as DNA: TGTGCCAGCAGCGTAAGTCCTACGAACACTGAAGCTTTCTTT. It encodes CASSVSPTNTEAFF.

Only one count was recorded for this clone. This chain connects TRBV10-3 to TRBJ2-7; TRBD1 agrees at 11 bases. CDR3 length: 13 residues. Looked up from germline, CDR1 is ENHRY and CDR2 is SYGVKD. The junction had 2 bases not matched to a gene; V was cut back by 4 bases and J by 6 bases. The chain's CDR3 is CAISVGQGGEQYV. Written as DNA, the CDR3 is TGTGCCATCAGTGTGGGACAGGGGGGCGAGCAGTACGTC.

This rearrangement joins TRBV30 to TRBJ2-1, with D perhaps TRBD1 (6 bases). CDR1 and CDR2 from the germline V gene are GTSNPN and SVGIG (reference sequence). Between the trimmed V and J ends, which lost 3 bases and 2 bases, there was a span of 14 bases. The length of the CDR3 is 15 residues. Here the CDR3 reads CAWRGGQSPYNEQFF. The CDR3 region has the DNA TGTGCCTGGAGAGGCGGACAGAGTCCCTACAATGAGCAGTTCTTC.

This rearrangement joins TRBV28 to TRBJ1-1, with D perhaps TRBD1 (5 bases). The CDR3 covers 15 residues. Trimming shortened V by 5 bases and J by 2 bases, and 15 bases separated the two germline ends. CDR1 and CDR2 from the germline V gene are MDHEN and SYDVKM. The CDR3 DNA is TGTGCCAGCAGTCCTTCGGGCAGGGCAAACACTGAAGCTTTCTTT. Its translation: CASSPSGRANTEAFF. Variable domain in full (rest from reference TRBV28 and TRBJ1-1): DVKVTQSSRYLVKRTGEKVFLECVQDMDHENMFWYRQDPGLGLRLIYFSYDVKMKEKGDIPEGYSVSREKKERFSLILESASTNQTSMYLCASSPSGRANTEAFFGQGTRLTVV.